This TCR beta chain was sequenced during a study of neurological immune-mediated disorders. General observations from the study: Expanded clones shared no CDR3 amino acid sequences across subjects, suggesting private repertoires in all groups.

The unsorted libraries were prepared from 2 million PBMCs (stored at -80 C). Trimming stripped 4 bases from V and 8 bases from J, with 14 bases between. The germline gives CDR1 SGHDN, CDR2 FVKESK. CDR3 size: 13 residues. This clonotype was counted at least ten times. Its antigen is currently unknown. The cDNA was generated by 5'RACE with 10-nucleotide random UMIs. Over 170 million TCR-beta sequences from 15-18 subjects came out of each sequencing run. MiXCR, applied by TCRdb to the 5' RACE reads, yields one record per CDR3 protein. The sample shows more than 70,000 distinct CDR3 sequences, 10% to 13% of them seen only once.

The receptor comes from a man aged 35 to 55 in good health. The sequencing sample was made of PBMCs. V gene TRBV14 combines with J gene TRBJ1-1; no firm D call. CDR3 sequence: CASSPTLEREAFF. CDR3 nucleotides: TGTGCCAGCAGCCCTACCCTCGAAAGGGAAGCTTTCTTT.